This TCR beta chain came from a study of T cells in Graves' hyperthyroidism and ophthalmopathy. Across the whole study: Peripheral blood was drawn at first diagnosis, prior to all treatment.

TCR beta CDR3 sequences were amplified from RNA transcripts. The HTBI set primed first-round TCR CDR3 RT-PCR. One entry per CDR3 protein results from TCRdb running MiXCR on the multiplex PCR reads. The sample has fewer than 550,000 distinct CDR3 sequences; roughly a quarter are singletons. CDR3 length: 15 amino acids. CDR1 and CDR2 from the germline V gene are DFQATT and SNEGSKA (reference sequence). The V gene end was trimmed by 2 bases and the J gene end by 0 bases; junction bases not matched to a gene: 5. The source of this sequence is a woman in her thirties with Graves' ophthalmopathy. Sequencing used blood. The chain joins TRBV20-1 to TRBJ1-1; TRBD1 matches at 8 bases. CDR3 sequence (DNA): TGCAGTGCTAGACGGGGGACAGGCATGAACACTGAAGCTTTCTTT. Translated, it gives CSARRGTGMNTEAFF.